This paragraph reports one TCR beta chain. The target antigen is unknown. This sample is part of a study of Ad26.COV2.S vaccination and SARS-CoV-2 variants. Whole-study results and caveats: Across vaccine and placebo recipients, the breadth of non-spike TCRs was similar.

Produced via immunoSEQ multiplex PCR; TCRdb's table is partial and in-frame only. The sample lists about 350,000 clones, about 91% seen once, with about 3.8% in the top ten. Trimming stripped 3 bases from V and 1 base from J, with 8 bases between. The CDR3 covers 13 residues. Germline CDR1 reads SQVTM; CDR2 reads ANQGSEA. This sequence was found in a human donor who had recovered from COVID-19. The V and J genes are TRBV29-1 and TRBJ2-3; no reliable D call. The specimen comprised peripheral blood, sampled after recovery from COVID-19. The CDR3 nucleotides read TGCAGCGTTGACGGTCGCCGCACAGATACGCAGTATTTT. It translates to CSVDGRRTDTQYF.